This is a list of T cell receptor beta chains from one sample in a study of naive and memory T cell subsets. In TCRdb, the UMI-ligation and nested PCR reads were re-called with MiXCR into one record per CDR3 protein. Of 120,000 to 150,000 distinct CDR3 sequences listed, over 15% are singletons. Sequenced: naive CD4+ T cells from blood. The origin of the receptors is a human donor in good health. CDR3s include the opening cysteine and the closing phenylalanine or tryptophan. Fields, in order: clone size, D gene, J gene, V gene, CDR3 DNA, CDR3 protein. A D gene is named only where the DNA matches it firmly. Clone size is given for some rows only: seen once, a few or many times, or a class if the clone is expanded.

abundance: few; d_gene: -; j_gene: TRBJ1-2; v_gene: TRBV7-2; CDR3nt: TGTGCCAGCAGCTTATACCGGGGCTACACCTTC; CDR3aa: CASSLYRGYTF
abundance: -; d_gene: TRBD2; j_gene: TRBJ2-5; v_gene: TRBV5-5; CDR3nt: TGTGCCAGCAGCTTACTGGCGGGAGTGATGGAGACCCAGTACTTC; CDR3aa: CASSLLAGVMETQYF
abundance: -; d_gene: TRBD2; j_gene: TRBJ2-3; v_gene: TRBV7-9; CDR3nt: TGTGCCAGCAGATCACTAGCGGAAAGCACAGATACGCAGTATTTT; CDR3aa: CASRSLAESTDTQYF
abundance: few; d_gene: TRBD2; j_gene: TRBJ2-5; v_gene: TRBV6-1; CDR3nt: TGTGCCAGCGAAATAGGGACTAGCGGGAGCGGGGAGACCCAGTACTTC; CDR3aa: CASEIGTSGSGETQYF
abundance: -; d_gene: -; j_gene: TRBJ1-3; v_gene: TRBV12-3/TRBV12-4; CDR3nt: TGTGCCAGCAGTCCGACAGGTTTTGTTAACTCTGGAAACACCATATATTTT; CDR3aa: CASSPTGFVNSGNTIYF
abundance: -; d_gene: -; j_gene: TRBJ1-1; v_gene: TRBV7-8; CDR3nt: TGTGCCAGCAGCTTATTTGCGGGTGAAGCTTTCTTT; CDR3aa: CASSLFAGEAFF
abundance: many; d_gene: -; j_gene: TRBJ2-3; v_gene: TRBV15; CDR3nt: TGTGCCACCAGCAGAGATTGGACCACAGATACGCAGTATTTT; CDR3aa: CATSRDWTTDTQYF
abundance: few; d_gene: -; j_gene: TRBJ2-5; v_gene: TRBV7-3; CDR3nt: TGTGCCAGCAGCTTAACCGTGTTGGAGACCCAGTACTTC; CDR3aa: CASSLTVLETQYF
abundance: few; d_gene: -; j_gene: TRBJ1-2; v_gene: TRBV7-9; CDR3nt: TGTGCCAGCAGCCGACCCGACAGGTCGTACTATGGCTACACCTTC; CDR3aa: CASSRPDRSYYGYTF
abundance: -; d_gene: -; j_gene: TRBJ2-5; v_gene: TRBV11-2; CDR3nt: TGTGCCAGCAGCCTACGGGGGAGTGTTCGGACCCAGTACTTC; CDR3aa: CASSLRGSVRTQYF
abundance: few; d_gene: TRBD2; j_gene: TRBJ2-1; v_gene: TRBV6-1; CDR3nt: TGTGCCAGCAGTGAGGGACTAGCGGGACAGTTGGGGCTGCGTGAGCAGTTCTTC; CDR3aa: CASSEGLAGQLGLREQFF
abundance: -; d_gene: -; j_gene: TRBJ1-5; v_gene: TRBV5-6; CDR3nt: TGTGCCAGCAGCTTCAGGGAAGTGAGCAATCAGCCCCAGCATTTT; CDR3aa: CASSFREVSNQPQHF
abundance: few; d_gene: -; j_gene: TRBJ1-1; v_gene: TRBV29-1; CDR3nt: TGCAGCGTTGCGGGGGAGGACTACTGGAACACTGAAGCTTTCTTT; CDR3aa: CSVAGEDYWNTEAFF
abundance: -; d_gene: -; j_gene: TRBJ2-3; v_gene: TRBV19; CDR3nt: TGTGCCAGTATAGGTACTAGCTCTCTCAACACAGATACGCAGTATTTT; CDR3aa: CASIGTSSLNTDTQYF
abundance: -; d_gene: TRBD2; j_gene: TRBJ2-1; v_gene: TRBV19; CDR3nt: TGTGCCAGTAGGGGGACTAGCGGCTCCTACAATGAGCAGTTCTTC; CDR3aa: CASRGTSGSYNEQFF
abundance: few; d_gene: TRBD1; j_gene: TRBJ2-3; v_gene: TRBV29-1; CDR3nt: TGCAGCTCCAAACAGGGGTTGTCAGATACGCAGTATTTT; CDR3aa: CSSKQGLSDTQYF
abundance: -; d_gene: -; j_gene: TRBJ1-2; v_gene: TRBV4-1; CDR3nt: TGCGCCAGCAGCCATACAGGAGACTTTAACTATGGCTACACCTTC; CDR3aa: CASSHTGDFNYGYTF
abundance: many; d_gene: -; j_gene: TRBJ2-3; v_gene: TRBV18; CDR3nt: TGTGCCAGCTCACCTAGCACAGATACGCAGTATTTT; CDR3aa: CASSPSTDTQYF
abundance: -; d_gene: -; j_gene: TRBJ2-7; v_gene: TRBV4-1; CDR3nt: TGCGCCAGCAGCCAAACAGGGTTGAACGAGCAGTACTTC; CDR3aa: CASSQTGLNEQYF
abundance: -; d_gene: TRBD1; j_gene: TRBJ2-2; v_gene: TRBV29-1; CDR3nt: TGCAGCATAAGTGATCCGGGACAGGGGGCCACCGGGGAGCTGTTTTTT; CDR3aa: CSISDPGQGATGELFF
abundance: few; d_gene: -; j_gene: TRBJ1-5; v_gene: TRBV5-1; CDR3nt: TGCGCCAGCAGCTTGACAATAAATCAGCCCCAGCATTTT; CDR3aa: CASSLTINQPQHF
abundance: -; d_gene: TRBD1; j_gene: TRBJ2-3; v_gene: TRBV7-2; CDR3nt: TGTGCCAGCAGCTCTACTGGACAGGCGACAGATACGCAGTATTTT; CDR3aa: CASSSTGQATDTQYF
abundance: few; d_gene: TRBD2; j_gene: TRBJ2-7; v_gene: TRBV4-1; CDR3nt: TGCGCCAGCAGCCACCATCCTAGCGGGAGCTCCTACGAGCAGTACTTC; CDR3aa: CASSHHPSGSSYEQYF
abundance: -; d_gene: TRBD2; j_gene: TRBJ2-5; v_gene: TRBV7-2; CDR3nt: TGTGCCAGCAGCTTAGTCCTAGCGGGAGGTAGAAGCCAAGAGACCCAGTACTTC; CDR3aa: CASSLVLAGGRSQETQYF
abundance: -; d_gene: TRBD2; j_gene: TRBJ2-6; v_gene: TRBV18; CDR3nt: TGTGCCAGCTCACCACCGAAGCGGCTAGCGGGAGATACTGGGGCCACCGTCCTGACTTTC; CDR3aa: CASSPPKRLAGDTGATVLTF
abundance: -; d_gene: -; j_gene: TRBJ2-1; v_gene: TRBV10-3; CDR3nt: TGTGCCATCAGTAAAGGAGAAAGATACAATGAGCAGTTCTTC; CDR3aa: CAISKGERYNEQFF
abundance: -; d_gene: TRBD2; j_gene: TRBJ2-3; v_gene: TRBV5-6; CDR3nt: TGTGCCAGCAGCCTCCGGACTAGCGGCACAGATACGCAGTATTTT; CDR3aa: CASSLRTSGTDTQYF
abundance: -; d_gene: -; j_gene: TRBJ2-1; v_gene: TRBV7-9; CDR3nt: TGTGCCAGCAGCTTAGCCCGAAACAGCAATGAGCAGTTCTTC; CDR3aa: CASSLARNSNEQFF
abundance: -; d_gene: TRBD2; j_gene: TRBJ2-1; v_gene: TRBV10-3; CDR3nt: TGTGCCATCAGTTCCGGGACTAGCGGGAGACATGAGCAGTTCTTC; CDR3aa: CAISSGTSGRHEQFF
abundance: -; d_gene: -; j_gene: TRBJ2-7; v_gene: TRBV29-1; CDR3nt: TGCAGCGTTGCAGGCACACCCTACGAGCAGTACTTC; CDR3aa: CSVAGTPYEQYF
abundance: -; d_gene: TRBD2; j_gene: TRBJ2-1; v_gene: TRBV4-1; CDR3nt: TGCGCCAGCAGCCAAGGACTAGCGGGAGTTGGTGAGCAGTTCTTC; CDR3aa: CASSQGLAGVGEQFF
abundance: -; d_gene: -; j_gene: TRBJ2-7; v_gene: TRBV29-1; CDR3nt: TGCAGCGTTGGCGGCAGGGCCTCCTACGAGCAGTACTTC; CDR3aa: CSVGGRASYEQYF
abundance: few; d_gene: -; j_gene: TRBJ1-2; v_gene: TRBV6-2/TRBV6-3; CDR3nt: TGTGCCAGCAGTTACGGGGAAAACTATGGCTACACCTTC; CDR3aa: CASSYGENYGYTF
abundance: few; d_gene: -; j_gene: TRBJ1-2; v_gene: TRBV7-9; CDR3nt: TGTGCCAGCAGCCAATCGACAAACTATGGCTACACCTTC; CDR3aa: CASSQSTNYGYTF
abundance: few; d_gene: TRBD2; j_gene: TRBJ2-7; v_gene: TRBV6-2/TRBV6-3; CDR3nt: TGTGCCAGCAGTTACGGCGGGAGCGGGAACTACGAGCAGTACTTC; CDR3aa: CASSYGGSGNYEQYF
abundance: few; d_gene: -; j_gene: TRBJ1-2; v_gene: TRBV25-1; CDR3nt: TGTGCCAGCAGTGATCCAATGGGCAGGGGTTATGGCTACACCTTC; CDR3aa: CASSDPMGRGYGYTF
abundance: -; d_gene: TRBD2; j_gene: TRBJ2-3; v_gene: TRBV28; CDR3nt: TGTGCCAGCACTATAACCCCGACTAGCGGGAGGCGTAGCACAGATACGCAGTATTTT; CDR3aa: CASTITPTSGRRSTDTQYF
abundance: few; d_gene: -; j_gene: TRBJ2-2; v_gene: TRBV20-1; CDR3nt: TGCAGTGCTAGAGATTCGGCTAGCGTGGCCGGGGAGCTGTTTTTT; CDR3aa: CSARDSASVAGELFF
abundance: many; d_gene: -; j_gene: TRBJ2-5; v_gene: TRBV12-3/TRBV12-4; CDR3nt: TGTGCCAGCAGTCTCGGGGACACCCGCATCTTTGAGACCCAGTACTTC; CDR3aa: CASSLGDTRIFETQYF
abundance: few; d_gene: -; j_gene: TRBJ1-1; v_gene: TRBV5-1; CDR3nt: TGCGCCAGCAGCAAAGGGACGAACACTGAAGCTTTCTTT; CDR3aa: CASSKGTNTEAFF
abundance: -; d_gene: TRBD1; j_gene: TRBJ2-5; v_gene: TRBV27; CDR3nt: TGTGCCAGCAGACGGTGGACAGGGGGCTCGAGGGAGACCCAGTACTTC; CDR3aa: CASRRWTGGSRETQYF
abundance: few; d_gene: TRBD1; j_gene: TRBJ1-6; v_gene: TRBV10-3; CDR3nt: TGTGCCATCAGAGAAGACAGGGAGTATCATTCACCCCTCCACTTT; CDR3aa: CAIREDREYHSPLHF
abundance: -; d_gene: TRBD1; j_gene: TRBJ1-6; v_gene: TRBV6-5; CDR3nt: TGTGCCAGCAGTAACGACAGGGGGTCCCTGAGCTCCTATAATTCACCCCTCCACTTT; CDR3aa: CASSNDRGSLSSYNSPLHF
abundance: few; d_gene: -; j_gene: TRBJ2-5; v_gene: TRBV30; CDR3nt: TGTGCCTGGACGATGGAGGAGACCCAGTACTTC; CDR3aa: CAWTMEETQYF
abundance: -; d_gene: -; j_gene: TRBJ2-7; v_gene: TRBV6-5; CDR3nt: TGTGCCAGCAGTTACTCCCAACTCAGGGGTACCCTCTACGAGCAGTACTTC; CDR3aa: CASSYSQLRGTLYEQYF
abundance: -; d_gene: TRBD2; j_gene: TRBJ2-5; v_gene: TRBV5-6; CDR3nt: TGTGCCAGCAGCTTGGGAGCGGGAGAAGAGACCCAGTACTTC; CDR3aa: CASSLGAGEETQYF
abundance: few; d_gene: -; j_gene: TRBJ1-2; v_gene: TRBV7-9; CDR3nt: TGTGCCAGCAGCTTAGGGGACGGGCCGTACGGCTACACCTTC; CDR3aa: CASSLGDGPYGYTF
abundance: many; d_gene: -; j_gene: TRBJ1-1; v_gene: TRBV29-1; CDR3nt: TGCAGCGTTGTAGGTCGGATGAACACTGAAGCTTTCTTT; CDR3aa: CSVVGRMNTEAFF
abundance: once; d_gene: TRBD2; j_gene: TRBJ2-1; v_gene: TRBV6-2/TRBV6-3; CDR3nt: TGTGCCAGCAGTTACTCGCGGGGCCCGACTAGCGGGAGGCAACTAAGCTCCTACAATGAGCAGTTCTTC; CDR3aa: CASSYSRGPTSGRQLSSYNEQFF
abundance: -; d_gene: -; j_gene: TRBJ1-2; v_gene: TRBV10-3; CDR3nt: TGTGCCATCAGTGAGTCGAAAGGGGTTGAGTCCTATGGCTACACCTTC; CDR3aa: CAISESKGVESYGYTF
abundance: -; d_gene: -; j_gene: TRBJ1-5; v_gene: TRBV4-3; CDR3nt: TGCGCCAGCAGCCAAGACCCAGCTAGCAATCAGCCCCAGCATTTT; CDR3aa: CASSQDPASNQPQHF
abundance: few; d_gene: -; j_gene: TRBJ2-5; v_gene: TRBV4-1; CDR3nt: TGCGCCAGCAGCCTCACCAGGGGCAGGGAGACCCAGTACTTC; CDR3aa: CASSLTRGRETQYF
abundance: -; d_gene: -; j_gene: TRBJ1-5; v_gene: TRBV7-3; CDR3nt: TGTGCCAGCAGCGGACAGCCCAATCAGCCCCAGCATTTT; CDR3aa: CASSGQPNQPQHF
abundance: many; d_gene: TRBD1; j_gene: TRBJ2-7; v_gene: TRBV6-6; CDR3nt: TGTGCCAGCAGTTACCTCGGGGACAGCGCCTACGAGCAGTACTTC; CDR3aa: CASSYLGDSAYEQYF
abundance: few; d_gene: -; j_gene: TRBJ2-3; v_gene: TRBV4-1; CDR3nt: TGCGCCAGCAGCCAACCCGGGCGGAGGCCTAGCACAGATACGCAGTATTTT; CDR3aa: CASSQPGRRPSTDTQYF
abundance: -; d_gene: TRBD2; j_gene: TRBJ2-4; v_gene: TRBV20-1; CDR3nt: TGCAGTGCCGAAGCGGGAGTAACCAAAAACATTCAGTACTTC; CDR3aa: CSAEAGVTKNIQYF
abundance: -; d_gene: TRBD2; j_gene: TRBJ2-7; v_gene: TRBV20-1; CDR3nt: TGCAGTGCTAGGCGGGGGGCTACCTACGAGCAGTACTTC; CDR3aa: CSARRGATYEQYF